This TCR beta chain derives from a study of shared clonotypes between healthy human individuals. Turning to the study itself: CD4 naive and memory got three plates each, CD8 naive two, CD8 memory one. Study-level points and caveats: Represented diversity (both genetic and exposure-history) was limited by the small number of donors. A generally larger estimated richness was seen in naive subsets than in memory subsets. Exclusively blood specimens were collected; tissue repertoires likely differ.

Method: immunoSEQ multiplex PCR; TCRdb's copy keeps in-frame clones and lacks some. Among about 2.1 million clones listed, 90% to 95% were seen once. The naive CD8 population came from CD45RO-negative cells selected for CCR7, without terminally differentiated effector memory CD45RA+ cells. A note on this clone: Its matching antigen is unknown.

V was clipped by 5 bases and J by 2 bases; unmatched bases: 8. This CDR3 has 16 residues. Per the germline V gene, CDR1 is LGHNT and CDR2 is FRNRAP. The clonotype was recovered from a man aged 18 to 30 in good health. Some clones in this sample may be carry-over from other donors' samples. The chain uses TRBV12-5 and TRBJ2-1; 8 nucleotides line up with TRBD2. Sample: naive CD8+ T cells from PBMCs. As DNA, the CDR3 is TGTGCTAGTGGTGGGGGTGAGCGGGGGCCCTACAATGAGCAGTTCTTC. Protein: CASGGGERGPYNEQFF.